The 15 T cell receptor beta chains below come from one sample, sequenced in a study of CD8 T cells in ankylosing spondylitis. A single record per CDR3 protein comes from TCRdb applying MiXCR to the 5' RACE reads. The sample lists around 150,000 distinct CDR3 sequences, 40% to 50% occurring once. Sequencing was carried out using synovial fluid, either unsorted or a sorted T cell fraction (not recorded which). These receptors came from a male donor with ankylosing spondylitis.

The rearrangement uses TRBV20-1 and TRBJ1-2; a weak D match, TRBD1 (5 bases). The V gene lost 7 bases and the J gene lost 5 bases, with 11 bases spanning the gap. Per the germline V gene, CDR1 is DFQATT and CDR2 is SNEGSKA (reference sequence). The CDR3 consists of 11 residues. DNA for the CDR3: TGCAGTGTAGGGGACGGGTATGGCTACACCTTC. Translating it yields CSVGDGYGYTF.

The CDR3, as DNA: TGTGCCAGCACCCCCAGGCGTTTAAGGACTAGCGGGAGGGCCGGTACCTACAATGAGCAGTTCTTC. Its translation: CASTPRRLRTSGRAGTYNEQFF. The J gene is TRBJ2-1, the V gene TRBV7-3; 15 bases fit TRBD2. The CDR3 consists of 22 residues. The V segment lost 7 bases and the J segment 2 bases; nucleotides outside the gene matches: 21. The germline V gene has CDR1 SGHTA and CDR2 FQGTGA.

The chain couples TRBV7-9 to TRBJ2-7; D might be TRBD1 (5 bases). V shed 4 bases and J shed 3 bases, with 10 bases lying between them. Germline lookup yields CDR1 SEHNR and CDR2 FQNEAQ (reference sequence). The CDR3 is made up of 13 amino acids. CDR3 nucleotide sequence: TGTGCCAGCAGCTGGGGCGTCGTCTACGAGCAGTACTTC. This sequence encodes CASSWGVVYEQYF.

The chain carries TRBV12-3 or TRBV12-4 and TRBJ2-2; the match to TRBD1 covers 9 bases. Trimming at V came to 2 bases and at J to 4 bases, leaving 8 bases not matched to a gene. The CDR3 length is 17 residues. As DNA, the CDR3 is TGTGCCAGCAGTTTACCGGACAGGGGAGCTAGCACCGGGGAGCTGTTTTTT. As protein: CASSLPDRGASTGELFF.

This clonotype came up a few times. The chain recombines TRBV7-8 with TRBJ2-7; the D is unclear. Between the trimmed V and J ends, which lost 0 bases and 4 bases, there was a span of 7 bases. Germline V gives CDR1 SGHVS, CDR2 FQNEAQ. The CDR3 consists of 13 residues. DNA of the CDR3: TGTGCCAGCAGCTTAGCGCCCCAATACGAGCAGTACTTC. This translates into CASSLAPQYEQYF.

The V and J genes are TRBV5-1 and TRBJ2-1; D perhaps matches TRBD1 (6 bases). The CDR3 contains 15 residues. Germline-derived CDR1 and CDR2 are SGHRS and YFSETQ. V was shortened by 0 bases and J by 7 bases, with 14 bases between the two germline ends. This CDR3 is CASSLGPGQLNEQFF. CDR3 in DNA: TGCGCCAGCAGCTTGGGGCCCGGACAGCTAAATGAGCAGTTCTTC.

The rearrangement joins TRBV29-1 to TRBJ1-2, with 8 bases aligning to TRBD1. The length of the CDR3 is 17 residues. Germline CDR1 reads SQVTM; CDR2 reads ANQGSEA. Unmatched junction bases numbered 19, after V lost 7 bases and J lost 3 bases. In DNA, the CDR3 is TGCAGCGCGGAACCCTATTATGGACAGGGATCGTACTATGGCTACACCTTC. This codes for CSAEPYYGQGSYYGYTF.

The CDR3 DNA follows: TGCGCCAGCACCACCGGACTAGCGGACCCTTCCTACGAGCAGTACTTC. Its translation: CASTTGLADPSYEQYF. This chain links TRBV10-2 with TRBJ2-7; 10 bases align to TRBD2. The trim removed 7 bases at V and 1 base at J, leaving 10 bases unmatched. The germline gives CDR1 WSHSY, CDR2 SAAADI. The CDR3 has 16 amino acids.

The chain uses TRBV20-1 and TRBJ2-1; D gene unclear. CDR3 length equals 15 residues. Trimming cost V 2 bases and J 6 bases, with 17 bases left between them. The germline gives CDR1 DFQATT, CDR2 SNEGSKA (reference sequence). The CDR3 loop is CSARSLGFWFNEQFF. The CDR3 DNA reads as TGCAGTGCTAGATCCCTGGGGTTTTGGTTCAATGAGCAGTTCTTC.

The J gene is TRBJ2-3, the V gene TRBV7-9; D is perhaps TRBD2 (6 bases). CDR1 SEHNR and CDR2 FQNEAQ come from the germline V gene (reference sequence). This CDR3 region has 15 residues. Trimming left V 7 bases short and J 0 bases short, with 14 bases between. Here the CDR3 reads CASNRRGTSTDTQYF. The DNA of the CDR3 is TGTGCCAGCAACCGGCGGGGCACTAGCACAGATACGCAGTATTTT.

This chain links TRBV29-1 with TRBJ1-2; D uncertain. Germline assignment: CDR1 SQVTM and CDR2 ANQGSEA. The CDR3 is 12 amino acids. V lost 8 bases to trimming and J lost 7 bases, with 17 bases between them. The CDR3 is CSPELAGGGYTF. CDR3 sequence (DNA): TGCAGCCCCGAATTAGCTGGCGGTGGCTACACCTTC.

J is TRBJ2-2 and V is TRBV7-8; D not resolved. CDR1 SGHVS and CDR2 FQNEAQ come from the germline V gene. V was pared by 3 bases and J by 0 bases, with 8 bases between. This CDR3 is 15 amino acids long. The CDR3 is CASSFSGANTGELFF. In nucleotides, the CDR3 is TGTGCCAGCAGCTTCAGTGGGGCGAACACCGGGGAGCTGTTTTTT.

The J gene is TRBJ1-1, the V gene TRBV21-1; the table names TRBD1, a call not compared with the DNA. TRBV21-1 is marked as a pseudogene. The CDR3 spans 18 residues. CDR3 DNA: TGTGCCAGCAGCCCGCCCATTAAGGGACAGGTGAAGAACACTGAAGCTTTCTTT. Its translation: CASSPPIKGQVKNTEAFF.

The rearrangement links TRBV27 to TRBJ1-1, with unresolved D. V was pared by 6 bases and J by 1 base, with 6 bases between. CDR3 size: 12 residues. The V gene's germline CDR1 is MNHEY and CDR2 SMNVEV (reference sequence). The CDR3 nucleotides are TGTGCCAGCAGGGGTCCGAACACTGAAGCTTTCTTT. Translated, it gives CASRGPNTEAFF.

The V and J genes are TRBV15 and TRBJ1-5; D gene unclear. CDR1 and CDR2 from the germline V gene are LNHNV and YYDKDF (reference sequence). This CDR3 has 12 amino acids. V was shortened by 5 bases and J by 4 bases, with 6 bases between the two germline ends. The CDR3 nucleotides read TGTGCCACCAGCCCCACTAATCAGCCCCAGCATTTT. This gives the protein CATSPTNQPQHF.